A selection of T cell receptor beta chains follows, all from one sample in a study of lymphopenia after photon versus proton radiotherapy. Repertoires were generated with immunoSEQ multiplex PCR, while TCRdb's copy carries only in-frame clones and drops some. The sample yields about 40,000 clones, about 84% seen once. Material: peripheral blood, obtained from a patient treated with photon-based radiotherapy. The source is a man aged 50 to 60 with gastric cancer. Each CDR3 is given without its conserved first and last residue. Fields, in order: V gene, CDR3 protein.

TRBV4-1	ASSQVGGRSNTGELF
TRBV27	ASSFQSNTGELF
TRBV27	ASSSRTDLIGNEQF
TRBV28	ASSLLTSGRAGELF
TRBV5-4	ASSLDRVGGELF
TRBV28	ASSPGTAYNEKLF
TRBV5-1	ASSSRLDLRGEQF
TRBV6-5	ASRGLAGVNEQF
TRBV7-9	ASSPSSGSTGELF
TRBV6-4	ASSDGRVTQY
TRBV27	ASRGAFYEQY
TRBV7-2	ASSLTGGLSNQPQH
TRBV11-2	ASSPGYISSTDTQY
TRBV20-1	SARGKDTQY
TRBV30	AWSVSTSGGGQF
TRBV9	ASSGTGSNTEAF
TRBV6-5	ASTPGLNTGELF
TRBV28	ASSLGGTFSGNTIY
TRBV19	ASSRLIGYEQF
TRBV6-4	ASSDIAGSQETQY
TRBV5-4	ASSRDSWNTGELF
TRBV18	ASSPRQGTRGANVLT
TRBV27	ASSLAGGGLYEQY
TRBV5-1	ASSPTGTGISGANVLT